The TCR beta chain under discussion was sequenced for a study of blood T cell repertoires in COVID-19. Study information: Collection of acute and convalescent COVID-19 samples took place in the United States, Italy and Spain. The cDNA or gDNA used as material had been derived from T cells, B-cell-depleted T cells, or PBMCs.

In the original workflow: From reference gene primer amplification, estimates of nucleated cell counts were derived. Measured with immunoSEQ multiplex PCR; TCRdb has only the in-frame clones, and not every one. V and J calls and clone size follow that table, whereas D and trimming were derived from the DNA. The sample includes approximately 260,000 clones, 85% to 90% of them seen just once. Germline CDR1 SGHNT, CDR2 YYREEE (reference sequence). Trimming left V 3 bases short and J 4 bases short, with 14 bases between. The CDR3 runs 14 residues. The sequence was collected from a woman aged 35 to 49 with acute or convalescent COVID-19. The specimen was peripheral blood. This sequence joins TRBV5-4 and TRBJ2-7; D possibly corresponds to TRBD2 (6 bases). For the CDR3, the DNA is TGTGCCAGCAGCTCGGGACTGGAAGAGTACGAGCAGTACGTC. It codes for CASSSGLEEYEQYV.